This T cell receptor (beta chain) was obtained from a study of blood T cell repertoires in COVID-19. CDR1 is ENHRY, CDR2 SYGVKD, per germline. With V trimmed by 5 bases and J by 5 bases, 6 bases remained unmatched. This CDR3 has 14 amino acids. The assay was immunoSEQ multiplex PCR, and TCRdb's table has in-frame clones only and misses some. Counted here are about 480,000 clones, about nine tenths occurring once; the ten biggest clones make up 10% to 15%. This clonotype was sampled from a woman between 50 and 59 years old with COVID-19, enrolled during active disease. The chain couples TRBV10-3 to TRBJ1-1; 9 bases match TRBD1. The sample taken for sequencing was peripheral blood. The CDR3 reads CAISPGTGTTEAFF. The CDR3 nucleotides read TGTGCCATCAGTCCCGGGACAGGGACGACTGAAGCTTTCTTT.